The clone carrying this T cell receptor beta chain appeared many times. A single record per CDR3 protein comes from TCRdb applying MiXCR to the 5' RACE reads. The table has some 39,000 distinct CDR3 sequences, approximately 7% seen once. In germline, CDR1 is KGHSH, CDR2 LQKENI. The CDR3 has 14 residues. The V segment lost 3 bases and the J segment 7 bases; nucleotides outside the gene matches: 5. These data belong to a study of spatial heterogeneity in lung cancer. On the study more broadly: Alpha-chain sequences were consistently detected less often than beta-chain sequences.

Time point defined: sample taken at primary tumor resection. The clonotype was recovered from a female donor with early-stage non-small cell lung cancer. This chain uses TRBV18 with TRBJ2-7; TRBD2 agrees at 11 bases. The sample consisted of PBMCs, taken at surgery. The CDR3 is CASSPTSGGGEQYF. The CDR3 nucleotides are TGTGCCAGCTCACCCACTAGCGGGGGAGGTGAGCAGTACTTC.